This T cell receptor (beta chain) emerged from a study of graft-versus-host responses after intestinal transplantation. Study information: Among the recipients, transplants were multivisceral, liver-intestinal, or isolated intestinal. Recipients were all induced with anti-thymocyte globulin, then given tacrolimus and steroids for around three years. Notes on the study in general: Patients with graft-donor T cell macrochimerism had high graft-versus-host to host-versus-graft clonal ratios in allografts. GvH clones surfaced in recipient marrow, some emerging earlier in ileum or blood.

Measured with immunoSEQ multiplex PCR; TCRdb has only the in-frame clones, and not every one. The profile shows approximately 70,000 clones, 84% of them singletons. In the case of this clone: Its antigen remains unidentified.

Germline CDR1 is SGHDN and CDR2 is FVKESK. Losses at the gene ends were 4 bases for V and 6 bases for J; bases not matched to a gene: 18. The CDR3 covers 19 residues. This TCR came from a human donor who was the organ donor for an intestinal transplant. The chain is built from TRBV14 and TRBJ1-1; TRBD1 agrees at 12 bases. This specimen consisted of unstimulated CD4+ T cells sorted from spleen or lymph node cells, obtained before transplant. The CDR3 DNA follows: TGTGCCAGCAGCCTAGAACCGGGACAGGGGGCGGTTTATCCCCCTGAAGCTTTCTTT. Translated: CASSLEPGQGAVYPPEAFF.